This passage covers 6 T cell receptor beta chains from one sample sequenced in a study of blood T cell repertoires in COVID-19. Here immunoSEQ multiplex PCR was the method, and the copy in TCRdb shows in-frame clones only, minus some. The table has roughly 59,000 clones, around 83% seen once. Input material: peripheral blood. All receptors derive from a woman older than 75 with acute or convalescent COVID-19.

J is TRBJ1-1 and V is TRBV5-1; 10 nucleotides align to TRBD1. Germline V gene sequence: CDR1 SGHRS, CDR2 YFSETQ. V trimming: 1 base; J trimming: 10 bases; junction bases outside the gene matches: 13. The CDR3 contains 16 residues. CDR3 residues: CASSLSPGQGPPRAFF. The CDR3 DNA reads TGCGCCAGCAGCTTGTCTCCGGGACAGGGGCCCCCGCGAGCTTTCTTT.

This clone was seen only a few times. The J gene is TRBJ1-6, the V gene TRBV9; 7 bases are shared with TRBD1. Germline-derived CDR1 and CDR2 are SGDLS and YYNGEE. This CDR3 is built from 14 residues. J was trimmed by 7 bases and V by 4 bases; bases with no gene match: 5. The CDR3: CASSPGTANSPLHF. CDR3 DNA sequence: TGTGCCAGCAGCCCCGGGACAGCGAATTCACCCCTCCACTTT.

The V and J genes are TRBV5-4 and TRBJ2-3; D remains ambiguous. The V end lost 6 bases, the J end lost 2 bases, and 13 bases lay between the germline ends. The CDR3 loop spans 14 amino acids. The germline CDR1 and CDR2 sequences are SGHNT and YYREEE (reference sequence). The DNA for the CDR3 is TGTGCCAGCACCTCCCGGTTAGCCACAGATACGCAGTATTTT. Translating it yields CASTSRLATDTQYF.

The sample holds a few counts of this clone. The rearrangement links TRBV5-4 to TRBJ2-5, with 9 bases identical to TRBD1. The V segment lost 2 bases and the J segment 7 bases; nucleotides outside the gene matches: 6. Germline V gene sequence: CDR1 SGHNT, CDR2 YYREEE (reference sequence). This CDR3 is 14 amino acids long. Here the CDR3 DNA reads TGTGCCAGCAGCTTACAGGGGGCACAGGCGACCCAGTACTTC. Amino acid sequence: CASSLQGAQATQYF.

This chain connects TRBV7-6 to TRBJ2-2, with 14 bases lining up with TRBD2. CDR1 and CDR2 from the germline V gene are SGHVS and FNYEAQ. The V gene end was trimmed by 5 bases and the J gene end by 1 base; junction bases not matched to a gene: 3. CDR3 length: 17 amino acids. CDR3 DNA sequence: TGTGCCAGCAGCCCCGGACTAGCGGGGGGGAACACCGGGGAGCTGTTTTTT. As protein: CASSPGLAGGNTGELFF.

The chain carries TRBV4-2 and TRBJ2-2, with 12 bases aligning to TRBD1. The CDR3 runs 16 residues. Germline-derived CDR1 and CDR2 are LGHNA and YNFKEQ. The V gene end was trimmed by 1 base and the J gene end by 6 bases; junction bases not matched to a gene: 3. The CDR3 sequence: CASSQGGTGGPGELFF. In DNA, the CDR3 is TGTGCCAGCAGCCAAGGGGGGACAGGGGGCCCCGGGGAGCTGTTTTTT.